This T cell receptor (beta chain) appears in the sequencing data of a study of cytomegalovirus exposure and HLA in healthy donors. Findings and caveats of the study: CMV serostatus was the only immune exposure information that was available. A prior analysis recorded that most TCR beta V segments were productive about 87% or about 30% of the time. Sequencing depth across donors, presence/absence analyses assumed, was roughly uniform.

Worth noting for this clone: Its target is not known. Germline is not matched at one junction end, which may reflect a read error.

CDR3 length: 12 amino acids. CDR1 and CDR2 from the germline V gene are SEHNR and FQNEAQ (reference sequence). The study ran its PCR with 60 Vbeta and 13 Jbeta primers. Sequencing was performed with immunoSEQ multiplex PCR; in TCRdb, only in-frame clones are kept and a portion is missing. The profile shows roughly 200,000 clones, about four fifths of them singletons. Sequences were obtained from PBMCs. J is TRBJ2-7 and V is TRBV7-9; no reliable D call. The source of this sequence is a male donor in good health and CMV-seronegative. CDR3 in amino acids: CSSSPFAYEQYF. DNA of the CDR3: TGTTCCAGCAGCCCGTTCGCCTACGAGCAGTACTTC.